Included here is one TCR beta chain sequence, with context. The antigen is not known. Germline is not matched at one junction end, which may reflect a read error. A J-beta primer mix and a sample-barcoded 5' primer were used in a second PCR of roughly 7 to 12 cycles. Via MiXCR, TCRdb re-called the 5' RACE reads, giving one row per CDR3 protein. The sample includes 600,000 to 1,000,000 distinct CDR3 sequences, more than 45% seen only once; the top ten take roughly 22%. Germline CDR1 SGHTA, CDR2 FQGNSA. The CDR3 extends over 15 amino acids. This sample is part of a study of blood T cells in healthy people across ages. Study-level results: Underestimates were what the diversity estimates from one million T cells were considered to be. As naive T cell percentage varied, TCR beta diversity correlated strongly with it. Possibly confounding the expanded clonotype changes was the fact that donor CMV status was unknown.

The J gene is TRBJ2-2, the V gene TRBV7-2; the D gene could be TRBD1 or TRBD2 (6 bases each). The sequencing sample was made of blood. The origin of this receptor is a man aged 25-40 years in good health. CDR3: CAGSYRRGDTGELFF. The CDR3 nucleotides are TGTGCCGGCAGCTATAGGAGGGGGGACACCGGGGAGCTGTTTTTT.